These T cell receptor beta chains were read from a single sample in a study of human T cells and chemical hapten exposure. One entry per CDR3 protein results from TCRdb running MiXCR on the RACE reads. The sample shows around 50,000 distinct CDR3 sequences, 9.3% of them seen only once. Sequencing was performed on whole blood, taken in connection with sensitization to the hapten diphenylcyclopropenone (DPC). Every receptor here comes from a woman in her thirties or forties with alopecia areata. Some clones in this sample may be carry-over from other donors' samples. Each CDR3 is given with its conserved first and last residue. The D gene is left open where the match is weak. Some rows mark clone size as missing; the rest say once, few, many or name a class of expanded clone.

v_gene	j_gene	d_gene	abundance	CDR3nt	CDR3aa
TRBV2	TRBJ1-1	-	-	TGTGCCAGCACAAAACAGGGAGGGAACACTGAAGCTTTCTTT	CASTKQGGNTEAFF
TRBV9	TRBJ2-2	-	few	TGTGCCAGCAGCGTAGAGTTCAGGGCCGGGGAGCTGTTTTTT	CASSVEFRAGELFF
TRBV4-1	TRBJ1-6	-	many	TGCGCCAGCAGCTCATACGACAGTTATAATTCACCCCTCCACTTT	CASSSYDSYNSPLHF
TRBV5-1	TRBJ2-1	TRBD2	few	TGCGCCAGCAGCTCCGCCGGGACTAGATTCAATGAGCAGTTCTTC	CASSSAGTRFNEQFF
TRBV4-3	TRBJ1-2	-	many	TGCGCCAGCAGCCAAGAAATCCAGACGGCCTATGGCTACACCTTC	CASSQEIQTAYGYTF
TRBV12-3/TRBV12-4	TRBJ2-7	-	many	TGTGCCAGCAGTCCCATCAGTTACCCGGAGAGCTCCTACGAGCAGTACTTC	CASSPISYPESSYEQYF
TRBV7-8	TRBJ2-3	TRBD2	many	TGTGCCAGCAGCTTAGTAGCGGGGGATCCTACAGATACGCAGTATTTT	CASSLVAGDPTDTQYF
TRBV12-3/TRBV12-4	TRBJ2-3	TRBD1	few	TGTGCCAGCAGCCCTGACAGGGGCGGTGGCACAGATACGCAGTATTTT	CASSPDRGGGTDTQYF
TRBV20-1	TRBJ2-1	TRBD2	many	TGCAGTGCTGGGCCGGGACTATACCACAATGAGCAGTTCTTC	CSAGPGLYHNEQFF
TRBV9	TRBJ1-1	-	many	TGTGCCAGCAGCCGGGGAGCCCGTCAAGCTTTCTTT	CASSRGARQAFF
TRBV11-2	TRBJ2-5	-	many	TGTGCCAGCAGCTTAGGAGACTCGCAAGAGACCCAGTACTTC	CASSLGDSQETQYF
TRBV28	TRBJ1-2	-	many	TGTGCCAGCATATATGGCGGGGCCTCAGGAATTTACGGCTACACCTTC	CASIYGGASGIYGYTF
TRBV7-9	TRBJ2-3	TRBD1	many	TGTGCCAGCAGCCGCCGGGACAGAGCTGAAGATACGCAGTATTTT	CASSRRDRAEDTQYF
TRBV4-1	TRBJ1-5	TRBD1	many	TGCGCCAGCAGCCAACAGGGGGCCAATCAGCCCCAGCATTTT	CASSQQGANQPQHF
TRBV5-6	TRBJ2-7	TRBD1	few	TGTGCCAGCAGCTTACAGGGGGTCCACGAGCAGTACTTC	CASSLQGVHEQYF
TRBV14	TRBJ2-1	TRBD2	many	TGTGCCAGCAGCCCTCCGGGACTAGCGGGGGGACACAATGAGCAGTTCTTC	CASSPPGLAGGHNEQFF
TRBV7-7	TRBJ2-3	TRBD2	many	TGTGCCAGCAGCTTAGGAGCGGGGGGCCACACAGATACGCAGTATTTT	CASSLGAGGHTDTQYF
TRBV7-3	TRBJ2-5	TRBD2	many	TGTGCCAGCAGCTGGGGACTAGCGGGGGATGAGACCCAGTACTTC	CASSWGLAGDETQYF
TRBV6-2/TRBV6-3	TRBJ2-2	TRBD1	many	TGTGCCAGCAGAGGACAGGGAGTGAACACCGGGGAGCTGTTTTTT	CASRGQGVNTGELFF
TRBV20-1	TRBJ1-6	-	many	TGCAGTGCTAGAGTCGGAGGCAGAGGAAGCTCCTATAATTCACCCCTCCACTTT	CSARVGGRGSSYNSPLHF
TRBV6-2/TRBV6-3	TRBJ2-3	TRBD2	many	TGTGCCAGCAGCAGACTAGCGGGGGACACAGATACGCAGTATTTT	CASSRLAGDTDTQYF
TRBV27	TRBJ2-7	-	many	TGTGCCAGCAGTTCCGGGGGGCTCTACGAGCAGTACTTC	CASSSGGLYEQYF